The source of this T cell receptor beta chain is a study of blood T cell repertoires in COVID-19. Whole-study context: COVID-19 samples from acute and convalescent phases originated in the United States, Italy and Spain. PBMCs, B-cell-depleted T cells, or T cells were the source of the cDNA or gDNA that made up the material.

Under the authors' procedure: Estimation of nucleated cell counts was performed using reference gene primer amplification. Using immunoSEQ multiplex PCR, the repertoire was profiled, and TCRdb retains in-frame clones only, with some absent. The V and J calls and clone size were taken over from that table, and D and trimming were inferred from the DNA. The sample has about half a million clones, roughly 88% seen once. Sequencing used peripheral blood. The TCR was taken from a human donor in a cohort sampled during active COVID-19.

The CDR3 spells CASSLGLAGGATQYF. The CDR3 DNA sequence: TGTGCCAGCAGCTTGGGACTAGCGGGAGGGGCTACGCAGTATTTT. The chain has TRBV7-2 and TRBJ2-3; the match to TRBD2 covers 16 bases. After removal of 3 bases from V and 8 bases from J, the junction contained 2 bases not matched to a gene. Germline values: CDR1 SGHTA, CDR2 FQGNSA. This CDR3 spans 15 amino acids.